This T cell receptor beta chain is from a study of blood T cells in healthy people across ages. It was with a sample-barcoded 5' primer and a J-beta primer mix that a second PCR of roughly 7 to 12 cycles was run. TCRdb re-analysed the 5' RACE reads in MiXCR, keeping a single row per CDR3 protein. The data show hundreds of thousands of distinct CDR3 sequences, with around 45% seen just once and roughly 19% held by the top ten. Concerning this clonotype: No antigen is known for it.

Study results and caveats: There were more naive CD4+ cells and higher diversity in long-lived donors than in aged donors.

The CDR3 extends over 16 amino acids. Unmatched junction bases numbered 11, after V lost 4 bases and J lost 10 bases. The V gene's germline CDR1 is MGHDK and CDR2 SYGVNS. This TCR derives from a man between 60 and 75 years old in good health. The sequenced material came from blood. The chain is built from TRBV25-1 and TRBJ1-6; TRBD1 matches at 9 bases. CDR3 nucleotide sequence: TGTGCCAGCAGTGTTTCCGGGACAGGGTTATTATCACCCCTCCACTTT. It is translated as CASSVSGTGLLSPLHF.